This T cell receptor beta chain came from a study of control samples from healthy donors and cancer patients (dated by TCRdb to 2019 to 2021). With respect to this clone: Its antigen is still unknown. Within one base of it there is no much larger clone, and no base qualities were kept.

From V the trimming removes 4 bases and from J it removes 0 bases, while the gene matches leave 9 bases of the junction unaccounted for. The CDR3, from cysteine to phenylalanine, totals 17 residues. Only CDR3 DNA remains: 51 bases, in frame from the first base. For CDR1 and CDR2, the germline V gene lists SGHDN and FVKESK. Library preparation employed the immunoSEQ multiplex PCR assay. TCRdb took this table from immuneACCESS and kept in-frame rearrangements with V and J called. Such tables lack part of the clones; where checked against another copy, unresolved V genes explain under half of the gap, and the rest is unexplained. The sample contains 350,000 to 450,000 clones, 75% to 95% of them found a single time. 5.5% to 7.5% of the sample is held by the ten biggest clonotypes.

Sequencing input: PBMCs. Rearrangement joined TRBV14 to TRBJ2-1; 7 bases in the middle match TRBD1. This TCR was sampled from a man aged 40-49 years with head and neck cancer. The CDR3 loop reads CASSRSTGAGSYNEQFF. The sequence in DNA is TGTGCCAGCAGCCGTAGTACAGGGGCGGGCTCCTACAATGAGCAGTTCTTC.